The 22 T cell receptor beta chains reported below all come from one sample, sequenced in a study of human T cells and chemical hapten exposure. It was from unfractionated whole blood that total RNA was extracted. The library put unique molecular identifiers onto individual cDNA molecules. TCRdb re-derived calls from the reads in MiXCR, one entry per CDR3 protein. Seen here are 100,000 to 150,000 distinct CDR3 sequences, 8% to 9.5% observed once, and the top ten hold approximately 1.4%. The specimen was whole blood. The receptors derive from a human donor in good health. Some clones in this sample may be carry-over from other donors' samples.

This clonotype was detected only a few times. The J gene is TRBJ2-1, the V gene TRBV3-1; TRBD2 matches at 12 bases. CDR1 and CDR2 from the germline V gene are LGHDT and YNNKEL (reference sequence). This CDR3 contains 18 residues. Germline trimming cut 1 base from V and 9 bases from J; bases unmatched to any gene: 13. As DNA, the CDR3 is TGTGCCAGCAGCCAAGGGCCGAGACTAGCGGGAGAAAGACTTGAGCAGTTCTTC. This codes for CASSQGPRLAGERLEQFF.

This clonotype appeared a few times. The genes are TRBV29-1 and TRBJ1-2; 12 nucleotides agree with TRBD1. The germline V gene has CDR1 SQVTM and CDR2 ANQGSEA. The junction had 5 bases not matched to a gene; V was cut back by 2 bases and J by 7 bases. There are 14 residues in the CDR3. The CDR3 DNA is TGCAGCGTTGAAATGAGGGACAGGGGGCCTGGCTACACCTTC. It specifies CSVEMRDRGPGYTF.

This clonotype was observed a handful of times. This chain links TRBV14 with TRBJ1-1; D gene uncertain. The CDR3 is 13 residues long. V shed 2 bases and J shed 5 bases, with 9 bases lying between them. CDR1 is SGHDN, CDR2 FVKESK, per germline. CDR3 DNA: TGTGCCAGCAGCCAAAGTCCCGGAACTGAAGCTTTCTTT. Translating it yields CASSQSPGTEAFF. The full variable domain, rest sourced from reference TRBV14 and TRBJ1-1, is EAGVTQFPSHSVIEKGQTVTLRCDPISGHDNLYWYRRVMGKEIKFLLHFVKESKQDESGMPNNRFLAERTGGTYSTLKVQPAELEDSGVYFCASSQSPGTEAFFGQGTRLTVV.

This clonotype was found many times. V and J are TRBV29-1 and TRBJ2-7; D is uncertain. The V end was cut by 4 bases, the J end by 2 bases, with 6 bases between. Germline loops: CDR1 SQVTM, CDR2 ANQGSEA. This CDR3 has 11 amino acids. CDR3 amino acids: CSVGYTYEQYF. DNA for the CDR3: TGCAGCGTTGGGTACACCTACGAGCAGTACTTC.

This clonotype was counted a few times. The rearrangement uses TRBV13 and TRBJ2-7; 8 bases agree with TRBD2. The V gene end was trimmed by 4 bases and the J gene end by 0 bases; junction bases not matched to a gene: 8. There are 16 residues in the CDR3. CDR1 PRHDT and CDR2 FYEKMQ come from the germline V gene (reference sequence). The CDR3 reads CASSSRTSQSSYEQYF. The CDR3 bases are TGTGCCAGCAGCTCGAGGACTAGCCAAAGCTCCTACGAGCAGTACTTC.

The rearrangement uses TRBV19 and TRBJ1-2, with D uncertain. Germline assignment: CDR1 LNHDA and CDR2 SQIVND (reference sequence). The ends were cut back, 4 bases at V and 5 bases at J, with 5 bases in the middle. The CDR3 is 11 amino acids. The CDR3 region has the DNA TGTGCCAGTAGTAGGGCATATGGCTACACCTTC. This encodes CASSRAYGYTF. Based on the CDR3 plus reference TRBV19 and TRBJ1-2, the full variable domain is DGGITQSPKYLFRKEGQNVTLSCEQNLNHDAMYWYRQDPGQGLRLIYYSQIVNDFQKGDIAEGYSVSREKKESFPLTVTSAQKNPTAFYLCASSRAYGYTFGSGTRLTVV.

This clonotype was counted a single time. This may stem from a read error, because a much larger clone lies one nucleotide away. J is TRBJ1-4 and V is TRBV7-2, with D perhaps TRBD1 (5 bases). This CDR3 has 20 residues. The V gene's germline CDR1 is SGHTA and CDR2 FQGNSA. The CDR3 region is CAISRGDSAAQTSTNEKLFF. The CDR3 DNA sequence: TGTGCCATCAGCAGAGGGGACTCTGCAGCCCAAACCTCAACTAATGAAAAACTGTTTTTT.

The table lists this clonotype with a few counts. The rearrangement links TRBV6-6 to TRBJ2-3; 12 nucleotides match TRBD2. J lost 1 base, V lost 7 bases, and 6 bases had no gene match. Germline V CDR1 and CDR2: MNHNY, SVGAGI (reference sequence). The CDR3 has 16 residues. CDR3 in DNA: TGTGCCAGCACTCGACTAGCGGGGGAGGGCACAGATACGCAGTATTTT. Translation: CASTRLAGEGTDTQYF.

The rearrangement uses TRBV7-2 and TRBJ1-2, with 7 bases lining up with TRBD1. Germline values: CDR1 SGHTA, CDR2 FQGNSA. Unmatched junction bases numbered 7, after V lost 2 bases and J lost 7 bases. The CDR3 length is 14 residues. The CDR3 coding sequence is TGTGCCAGCAGCTTAATCGACAGGGAATCTGGCTACACCTTC. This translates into CASSLIDRESGYTF. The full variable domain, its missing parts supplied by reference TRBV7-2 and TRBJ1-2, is GAGVSQSPSNKVTEKGKDVELRCDPISGHTALYWYRQSLGQGLEFLIYFQGNSAPDKSGLPSDRFSAERTGGSVSTLTIQRTQQEDSAVYLCASSLIDRESGYTFGSGTRLTVV.

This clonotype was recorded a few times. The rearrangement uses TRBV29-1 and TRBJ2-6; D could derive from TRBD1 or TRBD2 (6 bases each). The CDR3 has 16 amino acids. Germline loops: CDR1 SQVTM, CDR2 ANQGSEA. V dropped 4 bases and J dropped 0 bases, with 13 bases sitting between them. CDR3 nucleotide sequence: TGCAGCGTTGGGGGGCGCGGGGCCTCTGGGGCCAACGTCCTGACTTTC. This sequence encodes CSVGGRGASGANVLTF.

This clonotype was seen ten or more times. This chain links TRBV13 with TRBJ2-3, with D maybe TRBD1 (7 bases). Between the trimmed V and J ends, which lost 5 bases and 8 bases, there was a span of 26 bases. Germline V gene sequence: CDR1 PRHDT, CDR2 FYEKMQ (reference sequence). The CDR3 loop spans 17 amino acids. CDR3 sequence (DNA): TGTGCCAGCAGCCCCCCCGGAGGGGGCGCCTCCTTGGGTACGCAGTATTTT. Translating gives CASSPPGGGASLGTQYF.

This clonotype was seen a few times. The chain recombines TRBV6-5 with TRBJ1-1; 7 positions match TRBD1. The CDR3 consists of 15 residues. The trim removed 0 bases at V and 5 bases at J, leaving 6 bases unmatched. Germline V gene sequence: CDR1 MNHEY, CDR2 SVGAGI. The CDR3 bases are TGTGCCAGCAGTTACTCGCGACAGGGTGAGACTGAAGCTTTCTTT. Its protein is CASSYSRQGETEAFF.

Here the CDR3 DNA reads TGTGCCAGCAGCTTTTTAGGTACTAGCGGTGAGATTCAGTACTTC. As protein: CASSFLGTSGEIQYF. The chain has TRBV7-2 and TRBJ2-4, with 8 bases lining up with TRBD2. CDR1 and CDR2 from the germline V gene are SGHTA and FQGNSA. This CDR3 has 15 residues. Trimming cost V 3 bases and J 10 bases; bases outside gene matches: 11. The whole variable domain, filled in from reference TRBV7-2 and TRBJ2-4, reads GAGVSQSPSNKVTEKGKDVELRCDPISGHTALYWYRQSLGQGLEFLIYFQGNSAPDKSGLPSDRFSAERTGGSVSTLTIQRTQQEDSAVYLCASSFLGTSGEIQYFGAGTRLSVL.

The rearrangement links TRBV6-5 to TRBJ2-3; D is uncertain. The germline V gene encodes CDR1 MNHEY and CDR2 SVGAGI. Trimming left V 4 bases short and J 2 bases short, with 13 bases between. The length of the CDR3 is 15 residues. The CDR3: CASSSSTTNTDTQYF. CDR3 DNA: TGTGCCAGCAGTTCATCAACTACTAACACAGATACGCAGTATTTT.

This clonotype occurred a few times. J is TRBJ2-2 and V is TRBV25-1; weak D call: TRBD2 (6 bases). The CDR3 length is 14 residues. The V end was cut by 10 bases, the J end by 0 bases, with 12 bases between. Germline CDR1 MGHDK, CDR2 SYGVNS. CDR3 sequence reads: CATDRDSNTGELFF. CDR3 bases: TGTGCCACCGACCGGGACTCGAACACCGGGGAGCTGTTTTTT.

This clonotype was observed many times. CDR3 sequence reads: CSVLQTGLGTEAFF. The DNA for the CDR3 is TGCAGCGTCCTCCAGACAGGGTTGGGGACTGAAGCTTTCTTT. This chain connects TRBV29-1 to TRBJ1-1, with 7 bases that match TRBD1. Germline V gene data show CDR1 as SQVTM and CDR2 as ANQGSEA. This CDR3 contains 14 residues. J was trimmed by 5 bases and V by 6 bases; bases with no gene match: 12.

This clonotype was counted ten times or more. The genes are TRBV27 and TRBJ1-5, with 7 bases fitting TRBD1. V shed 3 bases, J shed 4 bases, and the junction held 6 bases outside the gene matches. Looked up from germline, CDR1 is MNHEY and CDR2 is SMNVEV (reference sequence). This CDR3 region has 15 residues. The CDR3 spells CASSFGTGANQPQHF. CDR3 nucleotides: TGTGCCAGCAGTTTTGGAACAGGGGCAAATCAGCCCCAGCATTTT.

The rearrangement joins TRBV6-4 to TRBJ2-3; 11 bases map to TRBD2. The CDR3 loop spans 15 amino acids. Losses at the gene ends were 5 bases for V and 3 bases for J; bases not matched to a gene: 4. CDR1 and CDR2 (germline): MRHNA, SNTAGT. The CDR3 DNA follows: TGTGCCAGCAGTCCCACTAGCGGGGGAACAGATACGCAGTATTTT. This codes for CASSPTSGGTDTQYF.

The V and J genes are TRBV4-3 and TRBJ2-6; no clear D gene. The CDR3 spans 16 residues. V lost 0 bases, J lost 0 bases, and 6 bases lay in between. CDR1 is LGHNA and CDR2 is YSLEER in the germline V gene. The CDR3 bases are TGCGCCAGCAGCCAAGATTCAAGCTCTGGGGCCAACGTCCTGACTTTC. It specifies CASSQDSSSGANVLTF.

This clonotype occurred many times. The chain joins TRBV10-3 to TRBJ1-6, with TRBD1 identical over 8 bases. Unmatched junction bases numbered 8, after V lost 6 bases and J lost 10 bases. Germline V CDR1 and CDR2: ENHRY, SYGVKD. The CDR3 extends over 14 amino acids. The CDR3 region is CAIRSDRDGSPLHF. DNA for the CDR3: TGTGCCATCAGATCGGACAGGGACGGGTCACCCCTCCACTTT.

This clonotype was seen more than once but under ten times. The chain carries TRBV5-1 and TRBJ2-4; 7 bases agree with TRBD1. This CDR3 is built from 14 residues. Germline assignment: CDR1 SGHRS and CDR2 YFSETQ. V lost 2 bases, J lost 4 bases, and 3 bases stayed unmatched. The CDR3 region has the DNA TGCGCCAGCAGCTTCGACAGGGTGAAAAACATTCAGTACTTC. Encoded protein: CASSFDRVKNIQYF. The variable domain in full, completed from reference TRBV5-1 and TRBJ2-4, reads KAGVTQTPRYLIKTRGQQVTLSCSPISGHRSVSWYQQTPGQGLQFLFEYFSETQRNKGNFPGRFSGRQFSNSRSEMNVSTLELGDSALYLCASSFDRVKNIQYFGAGTRLSVL.

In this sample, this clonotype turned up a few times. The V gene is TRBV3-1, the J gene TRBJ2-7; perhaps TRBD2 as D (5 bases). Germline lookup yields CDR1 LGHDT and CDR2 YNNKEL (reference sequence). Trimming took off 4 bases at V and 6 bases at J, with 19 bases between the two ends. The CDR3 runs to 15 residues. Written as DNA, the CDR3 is TGTGCCAGCAGCCCCTCGAGCGGCCGGCCCCCCGAGCAGTACTTC. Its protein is CASSPSSGRPPEQYF.